The 26 T cell receptor beta chains listed next were all sequenced from one sample in a study of shared clonotypes between healthy human individuals. The table came from immunoSEQ multiplex PCR; TCRdb's copy has only in-frame clones and leaves some out. The sample lists about 1.1 million clones, approximately 75% occurring once. The sample taken for sequencing was memory CD4+ T cells from PBMCs. Subset given: CD45RA-negative fraction. The receptor source for this set is a man between 18 and 29 years old in good health. Some clones in this sample may be carry-over from other donors' samples.

This chain connects TRBV6-5 to TRBJ1-1, with D maybe TRBD1 (5 bases). Between the trimmed V and J ends, which lost 6 bases and 4 bases, there was a span of 15 bases. The CDR3 sequence is 14 residues long. Per germline, CDR1 MNHEY and CDR2 SVGAGI. The CDR3 region has the DNA TGTGCCAGCAGCCCGGGGGATTTTGGCACTGAAGCTTTCTTT. Translating it yields CASSPGDFGTEAFF.

The chain joins TRBV28 to TRBJ2-3; D not certain. Germline V gene data show CDR1 as MDHEN and CDR2 as SYDVKM. The CDR3 consists of 12 residues. The V and J ends lost 7 bases and 0 bases respectively, with 5 bases between them. Written as DNA, the CDR3 is TGTGCCAGCAAGGCAAGCACAGATACGCAGTATTTT. Translating it yields CASKASTDTQYF.

The chain has TRBV5-1 and TRBJ1-1; D may be TRBD1 (6 bases). CDR1 and CDR2 from the germline V gene are SGHRS and YFSETQ. Trimming took off 3 bases at V and 5 bases at J, with 14 bases between the two ends. This CDR3 comprises 14 residues. The CDR3 region has the DNA TGCGCCAGCAGCTGGAGGGGGTCAGGGACTGAAGCTTTCTTT. Translation gives CASSWRGSGTEAFF.

The chain uses TRBV19 and TRBJ1-4; 7 nucleotides agree with TRBD1. The CDR3 is made up of 15 amino acids. With 5 bases clipped from V and 8 bases from J, the junction kept 11 bases outside the gene matches. The germline CDR1 and CDR2 sequences are LNHDA and SQIVND (reference sequence). CDR3 amino acids: CASSSLGTVNEKLFF. The CDR3 DNA reads as TGTGCCAGTAGTTCCCTCGGGACAGTTAACGAAAAACTGTTTTTT. The complete variable domain, with remaining parts taken from reference TRBV19 and TRBJ1-4, reads DGGITQSPKYLFRKEGQNVTLSCEQNLNHDAMYWYRQDPGQGLRLIYYSQIVNDFQKGDIAEGYSVSREKKESFPLTVTSAQKNPTAFYLCASSSLGTVNEKLFFGSGTQLSVL.

The V and J genes are TRBV7-9 and TRBJ2-5; D might be TRBD1 or TRBD2, each matching 5 bases. V was cut by 3 bases and J by 4 bases, with 12 bases left in between. Germline lookup yields CDR1 SEHNR and CDR2 FQNEAQ (reference sequence). The CDR3 has 14 residues. CDR3 amino acids: CASSFLRDGETQYF. CDR3 coding DNA: TGTGCCAGCAGCTTCCTGAGGGACGGAGAGACCCAGTACTTC. Full variable domain (missing parts from reference TRBV7-9 and TRBJ2-5): DTGVSQNPRHKITKRGQNVTFRCDPISEHNRLYWYRQTLGQGPEFLTYFQNEAQLEKSRLLSDRFSAERPKGSFSTLEIQRTEQGDSAMYLCASSFLRDGETQYFGPGTRLLVL.

The chain is built from TRBV28 and TRBJ1-1, with D maybe TRBD1 (5 bases). Trimming shortened V by 3 bases and J by 11 bases, and 10 bases separated the two germline ends. CDR1 MDHEN and CDR2 SYDVKM come from the germline V gene. This CDR3 is 11 amino acids long. The CDR3 DNA reads TGTGCCAGCAGTTTGATGGGGCGGGCTTTCTTT. Residues: CASSLMGRAFF.

The rearrangement uses TRBV6-1 and TRBJ2-7; D may match TRBD1 or TRBD2 (5 bases each). V dropped 4 bases and J dropped 1 base, with 14 bases sitting between them. Germline V CDR1 and CDR2: MNHNS, SASEGT. This CDR3 is built from 15 residues. The CDR3 sequence is CASSGGPRASYEQYF. CDR3 coding DNA: TGTGCCAGCAGTGGGGGACCGCGGGCATCCTACGAGCAGTACTTC.

This clone showed up just once. V usage is TRBV2 and J usage is TRBJ1-6; possibly TRBD1 for D (5 bases). Between the trimmed V and J ends, which lost 6 bases and 0 bases, there was a span of 12 bases. Germline lookup yields CDR1 SNHLY and CDR2 FYNNEI. The length of the CDR3 is 16 residues. CDR3: CASRGGAHSYNSPLHF. CDR3 bases: TGTGCCAGCAGGGGAGGGGCCCACTCCTATAATTCACCCCTCCACTTT.

The chain recombines TRBV4-1 with TRBJ2-5, with 11 bases aligning to TRBD1. This CDR3 spans 16 amino acids. Germline V gene lookup returns CDR1 MGHRA and CDR2 YSYEKL. After removal of 1 base from V and 4 bases from J, the junction contained 5 bases not matched to a gene. The chain's CDR3 is CASSQAGTGGLETQYF. CDR3 in DNA: TGCGCCAGCAGCCAAGCCGGGACAGGGGGGTTAGAGACCCAGTACTTC.

V and J are TRBV2 and TRBJ2-3, with TRBD1 identical over 7 bases. V lost 7 bases and J lost 4; bases outside the gene matches: 8. This CDR3 contains 14 residues. Germline lookup yields CDR1 SNHLY and CDR2 FYNNEI. The CDR3 is CASIGDRRADTQYF. The CDR3 nucleotides read TGTGCCAGCATCGGGGACAGACGAGCAGATACGCAGTATTTT.

The CDR3 region is CASSFDLLPGQGVPYEQYF. CDR3 nucleotide sequence: TGTGCCAGCAGTTTTGACCTTCTACCAGGACAGGGGGTACCCTACGAGCAGTACTTC. This chain joins TRBV28 and TRBJ2-7, with 10 bases lining up with TRBD1. Germline CDR1 and CDR2: MDHEN and SYDVKM. V gave up 3 bases and J gave up 2 bases; unmatched junction bases: 16. CDR3 length equals 19 residues. Filled out from reference TRBV28 and TRBJ2-7, the complete variable domain reads DVKVTQSSRYLVKRTGEKVFLECVQDMDHENMFWYRQDPGLGLRLIYFSYDVKMKEKGDIPEGYSVSREKKERFSLILESASTNQTSMYLCASSFDLLPGQGVPYEQYFGPGTRLTVT.

The V gene is TRBV6-1, the J gene TRBJ1-2; D is possibly TRBD1 (6 bases). This CDR3 has 14 amino acids. CDR1 and CDR2 from the germline V gene are MNHNS and SASEGT. Trimming shortened V by 5 bases and J by 0 bases, and 10 bases separated the two germline ends. The CDR3 protein is CASSLDRANYGYTF. The CDR3 DNA is TGTGCCAGCAGTCTGGACAGAGCTAACTATGGCTACACCTTC.

V is TRBV7-6 and J is TRBJ1-1, with a tentative D call TRBD1 (5 bases). The germline V gene encodes CDR1 SGHVS and CDR2 FNYEAQ. The V end lost 5 bases, the J end lost 3 bases, and 10 bases lay between the germline ends. This CDR3 spans 13 amino acids. This CDR3 reads CASSPGWYTEAFF. As DNA, the CDR3 is TGTGCCAGCAGCCCAGGGTGGTACACTGAAGCTTTCTTT.

Of note for this clone: Other DNA sequences in the same sample also yield this CDR3. The chain is built from TRBV28 and TRBJ1-2; D remains unclear. V was cut by 1 base and J by 5 bases, with 5 bases left in between. Germline assignment: CDR1 MDHEN and CDR2 SYDVKM. This CDR3 has 12 residues. CDR3 region: CASSLSDYGYTF. CDR3 DNA sequence: TGTGCCAGCAGTTTATCGGATTATGGCTACACCTTC.

J is TRBJ2-7 and V is TRBV7-6; 7 bases agree with TRBD1. The CDR3 is made up of 15 amino acids. Trimming at V came to 1 base and at J to 5 bases, leaving 8 bases not matched to a gene. Germline assignment: CDR1 SGHVS and CDR2 FNYEAQ. CDR3: CASSLGVTGSDEQYF. The DNA for the CDR3 is TGTGCCAGCAGCTTAGGGGTGACAGGGAGCGACGAGCAGTACTTC.

The chain recombines TRBV18 with TRBJ2-7, with 9 bases matching TRBD2. The CDR3 loop spans 15 amino acids. CDR1 KGHSH and CDR2 LQKENI come from the germline V gene. V was pared by 6 bases and J by 0 bases, with 6 bases of the junction left unmatched. CDR3 residues: CASSPSGTSSYEQYF. CDR3 sequence (DNA): TGTGCCAGCTCCCCTAGCGGGACAAGCTCCTACGAGCAGTACTTC.

This clone has only one observation. Other DNA sequences in the sample encode the same CDR3. The CDR3 DNA reads TGTGCCAGCAGCCCCGGGACAGGCACAGATACGCAGTATTTT. It encodes CASSPGTGTDTQYF. The rearrangement links TRBV7-3 to TRBJ2-3; 7 bases are a match to TRBD1. The CDR3 sequence is 14 residues long. Germline-derived CDR1 and CDR2 are SGHTA and FQGTGA. V shed 5 bases, J shed 1 base, and the junction held 3 bases outside the gene matches.

This clone was seen many times. The V and J genes are TRBV11-2 and TRBJ2-3; 8 positions agree with TRBD1. The germline V gene has CDR1 SGHAT and CDR2 FQNNGV. The CDR3 has 15 residues. J lost 7 bases, V lost 5 bases, and 11 bases had no gene match. The CDR3 DNA is TGTGCCAGCAGCCTGACAGGGGCCTCGCCATATACGCAGTATTTT. It yields the protein CASSLTGASPYTQYF.

This clone is a singleton in its sample. The chain is built from TRBV18 and TRBJ1-1, with D unresolved. The germline V gene encodes CDR1 KGHSH and CDR2 LQKENI. Trimming took off 1 base at V and 1 base at J, with 13 bases between the two ends. The CDR3 sequence is 16 residues long. Here the CDR3 DNA reads TGTGCCAGCTCACCACGCGGGTCCGGTACGAACACTGAAGCTTTCTTT. Protein sequence: CASSPRGSGTNTEAFF.

In its sample, this clone was seen a few times. The same CDR3 is also encoded by other DNA sequences in this sample. This chain connects TRBV5-1 to TRBJ1-2; 7 positions match TRBD1. The junction had 5 bases not matched to a gene; V was cut back by 4 bases and J by 2 bases. Per the germline V gene, CDR1 is SGHRS and CDR2 is YFSETQ. The CDR3 is 14 amino acids. CDR3 coding DNA: TGCGCCAGCAGCCTAGAGACAGGGAACTATGGCTACACCTTC. Protein sequence: CASSLETGNYGYTF.

This clone was picked up one time. At one of its ends the junction is not consistent with the germline gene, which may arise from a read error. The chain uses TRBV6-1 and TRBJ1-1, with 7 bases aligning to TRBD1. Germline V CDR1 and CDR2: MNHNS, SASEGT. The CDR3 sequence is 16 residues long. CDR3 region: CASSESIRGRNTEAFF. The CDR3 nucleotides are TGCGCCAGCAGTGAGTCGATTAGGGGGCGGAACACTGAAGCTTTCTTT.

The chain combines TRBV7-8 with TRBJ2-5; 8 positions agree with TRBD1. Germline CDR1 and CDR2: SGHVS and FQNEAQ. The CDR3 extends over 14 amino acids. Losses at the gene ends were 5 bases for V and 5 bases for J; bases not matched to a gene: 7. CDR3 region: CASSDAGGGETQYF. The CDR3, as DNA: TGTGCCAGCAGCGACGCAGGGGGCGGCGAGACCCAGTACTTC.

V and J are TRBV28 and TRBJ2-7; the D call may be TRBD1 or TRBD2 (6 bases each). Germline V CDR1 and CDR2: MDHEN, SYDVKM. The V end was cut by 6 bases, the J end by 9 bases, with 45 bases between. This CDR3 contains 22 residues. The CDR3 loop reads CASRYPTFEGGGRGARGAWQYF. The CDR3 DNA is TGTGCCAGCAGGTACCCAACTTTCGAGGGCGGCGGAAGGGGGGCTCGTGGCGCATGGCAGTACTTC.

The V gene is TRBV5-1, the J gene TRBJ2-5, with 9 bases fitting TRBD1. The V segment lost 2 bases and the J segment 5 bases; nucleotides outside the gene matches: 1. The CDR3 totals 13 residues. Germline CDR1 reads SGHRS; CDR2 reads YFSETQ. As DNA, the CDR3 is TGCGCCAGCAGCTTACAGGGGGCCGAGACCCAGTACTTC. Its protein product is CASSLQGAETQYF.

The chain employs TRBV7-9 and TRBJ2-3; possible D gene TRBD1, 5 bases. V lost 4 bases and J lost 1, with 12 bases in between. Germline CDR1 reads SEHNR; CDR2 reads FQNEAQ (reference sequence). CDR3 length: 15 residues. CDR3 loop: CASSSSGPGTDTQYF. DNA of the CDR3: TGTGCCAGCAGCTCCTCAGGGCCTGGCACAGATACGCAGTATTTT.

The chain couples TRBV27 to TRBJ2-2, with D tentatively TRBD1 (6 bases). V gave up 5 bases and J gave up 0 bases, with 13 bases separating them. The CDR3 has 16 residues. The V gene's germline CDR1 is MNHEY and CDR2 SMNVEV (reference sequence). The CDR3 DNA is TGTGCCAGCAGTGGGACCGGGACAACGAACACCGGGGAGCTGTTTTTT. It specifies CASSGTGTTNTGELFF.